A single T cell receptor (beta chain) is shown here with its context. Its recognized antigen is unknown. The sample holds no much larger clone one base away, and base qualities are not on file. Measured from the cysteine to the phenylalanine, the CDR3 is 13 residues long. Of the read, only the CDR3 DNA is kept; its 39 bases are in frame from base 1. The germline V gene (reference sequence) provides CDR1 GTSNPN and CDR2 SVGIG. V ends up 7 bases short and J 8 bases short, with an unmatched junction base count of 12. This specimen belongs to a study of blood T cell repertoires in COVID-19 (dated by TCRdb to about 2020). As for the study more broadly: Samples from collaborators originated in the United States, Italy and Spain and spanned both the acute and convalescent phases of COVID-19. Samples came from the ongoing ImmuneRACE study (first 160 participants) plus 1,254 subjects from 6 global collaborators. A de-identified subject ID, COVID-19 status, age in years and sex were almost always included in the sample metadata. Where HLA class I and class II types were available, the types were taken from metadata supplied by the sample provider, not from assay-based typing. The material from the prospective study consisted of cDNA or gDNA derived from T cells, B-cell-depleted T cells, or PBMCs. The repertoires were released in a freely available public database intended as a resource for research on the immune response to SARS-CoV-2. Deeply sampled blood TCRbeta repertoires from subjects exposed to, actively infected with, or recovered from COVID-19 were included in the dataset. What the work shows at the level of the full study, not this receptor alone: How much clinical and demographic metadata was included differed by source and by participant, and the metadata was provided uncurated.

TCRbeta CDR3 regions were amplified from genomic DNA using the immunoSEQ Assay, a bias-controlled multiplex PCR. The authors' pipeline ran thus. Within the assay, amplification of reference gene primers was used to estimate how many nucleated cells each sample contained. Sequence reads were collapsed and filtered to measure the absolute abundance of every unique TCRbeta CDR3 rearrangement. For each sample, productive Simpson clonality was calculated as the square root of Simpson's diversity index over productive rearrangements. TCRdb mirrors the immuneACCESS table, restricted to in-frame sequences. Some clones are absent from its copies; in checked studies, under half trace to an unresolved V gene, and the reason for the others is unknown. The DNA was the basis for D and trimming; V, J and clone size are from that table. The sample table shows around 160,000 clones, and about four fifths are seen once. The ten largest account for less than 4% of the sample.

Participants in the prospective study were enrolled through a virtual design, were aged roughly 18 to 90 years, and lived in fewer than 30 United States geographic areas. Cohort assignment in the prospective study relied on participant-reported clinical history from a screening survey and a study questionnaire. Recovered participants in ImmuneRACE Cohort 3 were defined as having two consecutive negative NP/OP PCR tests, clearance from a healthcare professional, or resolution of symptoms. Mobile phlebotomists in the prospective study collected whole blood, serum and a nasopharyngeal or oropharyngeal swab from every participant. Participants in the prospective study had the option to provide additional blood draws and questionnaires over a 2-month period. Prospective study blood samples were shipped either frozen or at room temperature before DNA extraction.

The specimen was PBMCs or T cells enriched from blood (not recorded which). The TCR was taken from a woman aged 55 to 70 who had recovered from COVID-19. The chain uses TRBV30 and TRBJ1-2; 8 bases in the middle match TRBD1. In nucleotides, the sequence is TGTGCCTCTAAACCTCAGGGGGCAAAAGGCTACACCTTC. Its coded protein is CASKPQGAKGYTF.